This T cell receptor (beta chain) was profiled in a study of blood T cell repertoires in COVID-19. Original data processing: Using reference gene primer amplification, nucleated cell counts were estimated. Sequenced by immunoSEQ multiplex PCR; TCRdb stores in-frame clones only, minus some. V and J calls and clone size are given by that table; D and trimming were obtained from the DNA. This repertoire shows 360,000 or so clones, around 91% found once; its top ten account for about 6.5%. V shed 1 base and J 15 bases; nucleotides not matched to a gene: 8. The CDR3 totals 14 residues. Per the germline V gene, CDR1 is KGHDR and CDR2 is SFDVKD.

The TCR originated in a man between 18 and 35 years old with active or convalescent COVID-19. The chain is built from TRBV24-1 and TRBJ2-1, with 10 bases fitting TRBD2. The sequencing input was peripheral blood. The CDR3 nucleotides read TGTGCCACCAGTGATTTACCTAGCGGGGGACGTGTGTTCTTC. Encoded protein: CATSDLPSGGRVFF.